This TCR beta chain was profiled in a study of cytomegalovirus exposure and HLA in healthy donors (dated by TCRdb to 2016 to 2017). Background for the entire study: An earlier analysis of a few hundred of the donors reported about 260 Gb of sequence data and 95 million to 140 million unique TCR beta sequences obtained from about 200 million T cells. Around 320 gigabases of sequencing data and approximately 93 million unique TCR sequences were included in an early release covering 550 to 800 HLA-typed donors. Of the roughly 400 genotyped donors, roughly 76% were placed in the genetic ancestry cluster associated with self-reported Caucasian donors. The study aimed to test whether cataloging public T cell receptors could reveal signatures of past pathogen exposure. The study used immunosequencing to profile the T cell repertoires of several hundred subjects and linked those repertoires to cytomegalovirus serostatus. Besides the first cohort of about 730 subjects, a separate validation cohort made up of 120 different subjects was used. To predict cytomegalovirus infection status, the study brought together high-throughput TCR immunosequencing, statistical association of individual TCRs with disease status, and machine learning. A later analysis re-analyzed previously published TCR beta repertoires from roughly 690 donors and added high-resolution HLA genotyping to study TCR occurrence patterns. Rather than drawing on any new phenotypic data, the later analysis identified candidate immune exposures from TCR beta sequences and the way those sequences occurred across donors. In an earlier analysis of 587 of the donors, high-throughput TCR beta sequencing was used to judge whether each TCR beta V gene segment behaved as functional or pseudogenic. Donor age, sex, ethnicity and CMV serostatus were compiled together with the repertoire data. A later genetic analysis used genome-wide SNP genotypes for about 65% of the 666 donors, treating that subset as a discovery cohort. Every repertoire in the discovery cohort had been generated on one and the same sequencing platform. HLA typing included class I and class II loci at four-digit resolution. The number of donors typed differed by locus, with about 629-640 for A, B, C, DRB1 and DQB1, more than 500 for DQA1, nearly 610 for DPA1, and around 460 for DPB1. A handful of DR-DQ haplotypes were treated as single units for association and clustering because of strong linkage in the cohort. Across about 370 genotyped donors of the cohort, an average of roughly 250,000 unique TCR beta nucleotide sequences per donor were sequenced, and 15% to 20% of those sequences were non-productive.

Overall results and qualifications from the work: A cluster of highly shared sequence variants was judged likely to be a technical artifact of the sequencing pipeline. When HLA alleles, especially DR and DQ, strongly co-occurred, TCR associations were difficult to assign to individual alleles. A further reported finding was that TCR beta sequences accurately predicted the HLA-A and HLA-B alleles for most subjects in the first cohort. A later analysis found that TCR association rates varied across HLA loci, with DRB1 alleles showing the most associated TCRs and HLA-C alleles the fewest. The classifier was reported to diagnose cytomegalovirus status with high specificity and sensitivity in both the original and validation cohorts. In a later analysis, HLA-associated TCR beta chains were found to be more clonally expanded and to have lower generation probabilities than equally common non-associated chains. Most TCR sequences were seen in very few donors, while some public TCRs were found in many individuals. Because the 87-base-pair reads could not distinguish some IMGT-functional V segments, including TRBV6-2 and TRBV6-3, those segments were excluded. In vitro tests confirmed that a few of the cytomegalovirus-associated TCR beta chains recognize cytomegalovirus antigens. According to a later analysis, most CMV-associated TCR beta chains appeared to be HLA-restricted, and the HLA associations seemed to be driven largely by CMV exposure. Sequencing depth was assumed to be roughly uniform across donors in the presence/absence analyses, though that assumption may not hold. Several of the top co-occurrence clusters appeared to be linked to parvovirus B19, influenza, CMV and Epstein-Barr virus, according to a later analysis. The earlier analysis of 587 of the donors excluded over 15 rarely observed V segments, including chromosome 9 orphons, because counts were too low. A later genetic analysis associated a missense DCLRE1C variant with V-gene and J-gene trimming of TCR beta chains, and an independent cohort replicated the association. In a later genetic analysis, fewer N-insertions in productive TCRs were reported among donors in an Asian-associated ancestry cluster than the approximately 710-donor mean. Because HLA typing was unavailable for some donors at each locus, only the typed subset was used in association tests. Correlated functional status among segregating V segments might reflect linkage disequilibrium, but an unknown experimental factor could not be ruled out. Broadly in line with IMGT annotations, most TCR beta V segments showed up in productive rearrangements about 87% or about 30% of the time in an earlier analysis of around 600 of the donors. The study listed 164 TCR beta chains as associated with cytomegalovirus. The only immune exposure information available for the cohort was CMV serostatus. Specific HLA alleles were associated with 15,000 to 20,000 TCR beta sequences at a false discovery rate of 0.05 in a later analysis. This cohort had only TCR beta chains sequenced, and the lack of alpha or paired-chain data limited which features could be detected. The authors suggested that the approach could potentially be extended to other disease states and immunological phenotypes.

With regard to this clone: No cognate antigen has been identified for it. Per-base quality was not reported, and no clone a single base away is much larger than it.

Library preparation used the immunoSEQ multiplex PCR assay. For the multiplex PCR, a mixture combining 60 forward primers for TCR Vbeta segments and 13 reverse primers for TCR Jbeta segments was used. The CDR3 region of rearranged TCR beta genes was amplified from genomic DNA with a multiplex PCR assay. Amplified TCR beta libraries were sequenced as 87-base-pair reads on the Illumina HiSeq System. In the source study's methods: Across the 500 to 750 repertoires, a later analysis counted about 81 million unique TCR beta chains, around 11 million of which were shared by at least two donors. To remove PCR and sequencing errors, raw reads were error-corrected and collapsed into unique sequences using a nearest-neighbor algorithm that merged closely related sequences. CDR3 sequences were aligned to IMGT reference sequences to assign V, D and J gene segments. For a sequence to be retained, at least a six-nucleotide match to both a V gene segment and a J gene segment was required. Rearrangements were called productive when the CDR3 lacked stop codons and stayed in frame with V and J; all others were non-productive. Following IMGT convention, CDR3 was defined as the stretch from the second conserved V-encoded cysteine to the conserved J-encoded phenylalanine. In an earlier analysis of more than 550 of the donors, sequences lacking an unambiguous match to a single V gene segment were excluded. An earlier analysis of over 450 of the donors classified V segments as functional when productive rearrangements were above 56.7% and as segregating when the standard deviation between donors was above 5%. A statistical classification framework was built for diagnosing cytomegalovirus status from the catalog of TCR beta chain sequences. In a later analysis, TCR nucleotide sequences were compared against IMGT/GENE-DB human TR gene sequences so that V and J genes could be assigned. Using the TCRdist pipeline, a later analysis assigned CDR3 sequences along with most-parsimonious VDJ recombination scenarios. A later analysis defined each TCR beta chain by its CDR3 amino acid sequence plus V-gene family, and excluded reads lacking a unique V-gene family. To address suspected cross-contamination and a sequencing artifact, a later analysis removed approximately 590 highly shared, low-generation-probability nucleotide sequences. For each public chain, a later analysis derived a clonal expansion index from normalized ranks of inferred template counts within each repertoire. In a later analysis, generation probabilities were computed with a VDJ recombination model fitted to out-of-frame rearrangements, and the resulting probabilities were checked against IGoR. Hypergeometric tests were used in a later analysis to score TCR-TCR, TCR-HLA and TCR-CMV co-occurrence, with a repertoire-size bias correction applied to the TCR pairs. To estimate false discovery rates, a later analysis permuted the HLA or CMV assignments 20 times. In a later analysis, co-occurring TCRs were grouped using DBSCAN, and TCRdist sequence similarity was added for clustering within HLA-allele-positive subsets. Repertoires with fewer than 30,000 or more than 120,000 public chains, plus five repertoires with anomalous nucleotide sharing, were excluded from co-occurrence clustering. This is the immuneACCESS table as TCRdb keeps it, with only in-frame sequences that have V and J called. A part of the clones is gone; compared with another copy, unresolved V genes explain less than half, and the rest is unexplained. Clone size and the V and J calls come from that table; the DNA yielded D and trimming. The sample has 250,000 to 350,000 clones on record, roughly 88% of them singletons. The top ten hold roughly 4% of the sample.

The cohort consisted of approximately 670 healthy bone marrow donors. At the time of sampling, all cohort members were nominally healthy, though unrecorded immune exposures were likely present. The donor was CMV seropositive and belonged to the group of 250 to 300 seropositive cohort members. A peripheral blood sample was provided by each donor, and peripheral blood mononuclear cells were used for TCR beta sequencing. The Qiagen DNeasy Blood Extraction Kit was used to extract genomic DNA from the blood cell samples. Trimming takes 5 bases from V and 0 bases from J, and the germline ends sit 9 bases apart. The germline V gene supplies CDR1 MDHEN and CDR2 SYDVKM. From the cysteine through the phenylalanine, the CDR3 covers 14 amino acids. Just CDR3 DNA is preserved here, 42 bases in frame from base 1.

The receptor was derived from a man in his forties in good health and CMV-seropositive. The V and J segments used are TRBV28 and TRBJ2-3; perhaps TRBD2 is the D gene, with 7 bases matching. The sample was PBMCs. The CDR3 reads as follows: CASSAGASTDTQYF. The DNA reads as follows: TGTGCCAGCAGTGCGGGGGCCAGCACAGATACGCAGTATTTT.